This T cell receptor (beta chain) stems from a study of blood T cell repertoires in COVID-19. Study in general: Donors in the United States, Italy and Spain gave samples during acute or convalescent COVID-19. Sources were T cells, B-cell-depleted T cells, or PBMCs; the material itself was cDNA or gDNA.

The CDR3 length is 13 residues. V was trimmed by 3 bases and J by 7 bases, leaving 12 bases between them. CDR1 MNHEY and CDR2 SMNVEV come from the germline V gene (reference sequence). This clone was counted between two and nine times. Cohort allocation depended upon clinical history that participants reported. As processed by the authors: The authors estimated nucleated cell counts from reference gene primer amplification. The data were produced by immunoSEQ multiplex PCR, yet TCRdb's version contains in-frame clones alone and is incomplete. V and J calls plus clone size are reproduced from that table; the DNA served to infer D and trimming. The sample carries over 300,000 clones, about nine tenths recorded once.

Input material: PBMCs or T cells enriched from blood (not recorded which). This TCR was sampled from a young woman who had recovered from COVID-19. V gene TRBV27 combines with J gene TRBJ1-1; TRBD1 might be the D (5 bases). CDR3 region: CASSFSGEGEAFF. The CDR3, as DNA: TGTGCCAGCAGTTTCTCGGGGGAAGGTGAAGCTTTCTTT.